These 12 T cell receptor beta chains share one sample of origin, sequenced in a study of T-cell memory formation after mild COVID-19. TCRdb reprocessed the 5' RACE reads via MiXCR and lists one record per CDR3 protein. The top ten hold around an eighth of the sample, which has approximately 450,000 distinct CDR3 sequences, 18% seen once. Specimen: PBMCs or a T cell subset sorted from them (not recorded which). All receptors come from an adult woman who had mild COVID-19 (a few samples of this study predate the infection). Cell type and time point are not known.

There are a few counts of this clonotype. This chain links TRBV4-3 with TRBJ2-7, with D hard to call. CDR3 length: 14 residues. The germline V gene encodes CDR1 LGHNA and CDR2 YSLEER. V dropped 3 bases and J dropped 5 bases, with 14 bases sitting between them. The CDR3 reads CASSHAGSYHEQYF. The CDR3 nucleotides are TGCGCCAGCAGCCATGCCGGGTCTTACCACGAGCAGTACTTC.

In its sample, this clonotype was seen a few times. The chain links TRBV27 to TRBJ2-7, with no clear D. Trimming removed 3 bases from V and 0 bases from J, with 9 bases in between. CDR1 is MNHEY, CDR2 SMNVEV, per germline (reference sequence). The CDR3 covers 14 residues. Here the CDR3 reads CASSFFSGSYEQYF. CDR3 sequence (DNA): TGTGCCAGCAGTTTCTTCTCAGGCTCCTACGAGCAGTACTTC.

This clonotype was seen more than once but under ten times. As DNA, the CDR3 is TGTGCCACCAGCAGAGCGGCCAGGGGGCGCAAGGGACGTGGCTACACCTTC. Its protein is CATSRAARGRKGRGYTF. The chain couples TRBV15 to TRBJ1-2; 8 bases are shared with TRBD1. The CDR3 is 17 residues long. J lost 7 bases, V lost 1 base, and 14 bases had no gene match. The V gene's germline CDR1 is LNHNV and CDR2 YYDKDF (reference sequence).

CDR3 coding DNA: TGTGCCAGCAGTTACGTAGCCTACAGCTCCTACAATGAGCAGTTCTTC. This sequence encodes CASSYVAYSSYNEQFF. V gene TRBV6-2 or TRBV6-3 combines with J gene TRBJ2-1; D not resolved. In germline, CDR1 is MNHEY, CDR2 SVGEGT. This CDR3 spans 16 amino acids. V shed 2 bases and J shed 0 bases, with 11 bases lying between them.

This clonotype was seen at least ten times. This chain uses TRBV7-2 with TRBJ2-2; D possibly corresponds to TRBD2 (6 bases). Germline assignment: CDR1 SGHTA and CDR2 FQGNSA. V was shortened by 1 base and J by 5 bases, with 20 bases between the two germline ends. The CDR3 contains 18 residues. The CDR3 nucleotides read TGTGCCAGCAGCTTAGAAGCGGTGGTGTGGGGAGGAACCGGGGAGCTGTTTTTT. Translation gives CASSLEAVVWGGTGELFF.

This clonotype was seen more than once but under ten times. The chain carries TRBV27 and TRBJ2-1; 7 bases line up with TRBD1. V shed 8 bases, J shed 12 bases, and the junction held 7 bases outside the gene matches. CDR1 is MNHEY, CDR2 SMNVEV, per germline (reference sequence). The CDR3 has 11 amino acids. The CDR3 nucleotides are TGTGCCAGCTCTTTCTCAGGGGGGCAGTTCTTC. Protein product: CASSFSGGQFF.

In this sample, this clonotype turned up a few times. This chain uses TRBV9 with TRBJ2-1; TRBD1 matches at 7 bases. V lost 4 bases and J lost 9; bases outside the gene matches: 16. This CDR3 is 16 amino acids long. CDR1 and CDR2 from the germline V gene are SGDLS and YYNGEE. The CDR3 coding sequence is TGTGCCAGCAGCCCCCGCAGGGGGACAAACGAGGTTGAGCAGTTCTTC. Its translation: CASSPRRGTNEVEQFF.

CDR3 region: CASSLGVGGHNEQFF. The CDR3, as DNA: TGTGCCAGCAGCTTAGGCGTCGGGGGGCACAATGAGCAGTTCTTC. The V call is TRBV11-2, the J call TRBJ2-1; D is perhaps TRBD2 (7 bases). Germline CDR1 SGHAT, CDR2 FQNNGV. This CDR3 is 15 amino acids long. V lost 1 base to trimming and J lost 5 bases, with 12 bases between them.

The chain couples TRBV7-9 to TRBJ2-1, with TRBD2 identical over 7 bases. With V trimmed by 5 bases and J by 4 bases, 8 bases remained unmatched. CDR3 size: 15 residues. Looked up from germline, CDR1 is SEHNR and CDR2 is FQNEAQ (reference sequence). CDR3 DNA: TGTGCCAGCAGCCATGAGCGGGGTGATTACAATGAGCAGTTCTTC. Translating gives CASSHERGDYNEQFF. Complete variable domain (other parts from reference TRBV7-9 and TRBJ2-1): DTGVSQNPRHKITKRGQNVTFRCDPISEHNRLYWYRQTLGQGPEFLTYFQNEAQLEKSRLLSDRFSAERPKGSFSTLEIQRTEQGDSAMYLCASSHERGDYNEQFFGPGTRLTVL.

The J gene is TRBJ1-2, the V gene TRBV7-9, with a tentative D call TRBD1 (5 bases). This CDR3 has 14 amino acids. Trimming cost V 7 bases and J 4 bases, with 16 bases left between them. CDR1 and CDR2 (germline): SEHNR, FQNEAQ (reference sequence). The CDR3 region is CASTLGPNIYGYTF. The CDR3 bases are TGTGCCAGCACCTTGGGACCTAACATCTATGGCTACACCTTC.

This clonotype was observed a few times. The V and J genes are TRBV4-1 and TRBJ2-3, with D perhaps TRBD1 or TRBD2 (5 bases each). The germline V and J ends were trimmed by 0 bases and 2 bases, with 9 bases remaining between them. The CDR3 totals 15 residues. CDR1 is MGHRA and CDR2 is YSYEKL in the germline V gene. CDR3 region: CASSQDEGNTDTQYF. As DNA, the CDR3 is TGCGCCAGCAGCCAAGATGAGGGGAACACAGATACGCAGTATTTT.

This clonotype was seen more than once but under ten times. This sequence joins TRBV6-5 and TRBJ2-5; TRBD2 matches at 9 bases. CDR1 is MNHEY, CDR2 SVGAGI, per germline. The V gene end was trimmed by 5 bases and the J gene end by 0 bases; junction bases not matched to a gene: 1. The CDR3 contains 14 residues. CDR3 in DNA: TGTGCCAGCAGTCGCGGGGGGGACCAAGAGACCCAGTACTTC. Residues: CASSRGGDQETQYF.